A single sample gave rise to the 26 T cell receptor beta chains below, sequenced in a study of control samples from healthy donors and cancer patients. Measured with immunoSEQ multiplex PCR; TCRdb has only the in-frame clones, and not every one. The repertoire holds about 140,000 clones, with around 90% as singletons. The sample comprised blood. The receptors derive from a young man in good health.

The CDR3 region has the DNA TGTGCCAGCAGCCAACTAGCGGGGCGGCGAGAGACCCAGTACTTC. This translates into CASSQLAGRRETQYF. This chain links TRBV3-1 (or the pseudogene TRBV3-2) with TRBJ2-5; 9 bases are shared with TRBD2. Per germline, CDR1 LGHDT and CDR2 YNNKEL (reference sequence). CDR3 length: 15 residues. J gave up 4 bases and V 2 bases, and 5 bases lay outside the gene matches.

The CDR3 nucleotides read TGTGCCAGCAGCTCCGCCGGACTACCATCCTACGAGCAGTACTTC. This encodes CASSSAGLPSYEQYF. This rearrangement joins TRBV3-1 (or the pseudogene TRBV3-2) to TRBJ2-7; D is perhaps TRBD2 (6 bases). This CDR3 is 15 amino acids long. The V end was cut by 5 bases, the J end by 1 base, with 15 bases between. The germline V gene encodes CDR1 LGHDT and CDR2 YNNKEL (reference sequence).

The V and J genes are TRBV4-1 and TRBJ1-2; the D gene is possibly TRBD1 (6 bases). V lost 1 base, J lost 5 bases, and 8 bases lay in between. The CDR3 runs to 13 residues. CDR1 is MGHRA and CDR2 is YSYEKL in the germline V gene. CDR3 amino acids: CASSQGTAYGYTF. The CDR3 nucleotides are TGCGCCAGCAGCCAAGGGACAGCTTATGGCTACACCTTC.

The chain carries TRBV2 and TRBJ1-2; possibly TRBD1 for D (6 bases). The CDR3 totals 14 residues. With 3 bases removed from V and 5 bases from J, the gap between germline ends came to 13 bases. Germline CDR1 and CDR2: SNHLY and FYNNEI. Here the CDR3 DNA reads TGTGCCAGCAGTGAGAGGGGGAAAGAGTATGGCTACACCTTC. Protein sequence: CASSERGKEYGYTF.

CDR3 DNA: TGTGCCAGCAGTCAGGGGGAAGATACGCAGTATTTT. This sequence encodes CASSQGEDTQYF. The chain recombines TRBV3-1 (or the pseudogene TRBV3-2) with TRBJ2-3, with TRBD1 identical over 7 bases. From germline, CDR1 is LGHDT and CDR2 YNNKEL (reference sequence). The CDR3 is 12 amino acids. V was pared by 6 bases and J by 5 bases, with 2 bases of the junction left unmatched.

V and J are TRBV10-3 and TRBJ2-1; D possibly corresponds to TRBD2 (5 bases). Germline CDR1 ENHRY, CDR2 SYGVKD. The CDR3 has 16 residues. Trimming took off 2 bases at V and 2 bases at J, with 13 bases between the two ends. This chain's CDR3 is CAISEISGSTYNEQFF. For the CDR3, the DNA is TGTGCCATCAGTGAGATAAGCGGTTCTACCTACAATGAGCAGTTCTTC.

The V call is TRBV12-3 or TRBV12-4, the J call TRBJ1-1, with D perhaps matching TRBD1 (5 bases). The V gene lost 7 bases and the J gene lost 5 bases, with 14 bases spanning the gap. The CDR3 is made up of 13 amino acids. CDR3 DNA: TGTGCCAGCACCCTTAGGGGTGGGACTGAAGCTTTCTTT. This translates into CASTLRGGTEAFF.

The chain combines TRBV19 with TRBJ1-5; the D gene is possibly TRBD1 (6 bases). CDR1 and CDR2 from the germline V gene are LNHDA and SQIVND (reference sequence). V was shortened by 8 bases and J by 5 bases, with 13 bases between the two germline ends. The CDR3 has 13 amino acids. The CDR3 DNA follows: TGTGCCAGTTCCGGGACACGAGATCAGCCCCAGCATTTT. Protein product: CASSGTRDQPQHF.

The chain carries TRBV19 and TRBJ1-5, with 7 bases aligning to TRBD1. Germline V lookup: CDR1 LNHDA, CDR2 SQIVND (reference sequence). V shed 3 bases and J 3 bases; nucleotides not matched to a gene: 2. This CDR3 spans 14 amino acids. The DNA for the CDR3 is TGTGCCAGTAGTATGGGACAGATCAATCAGCCCCAGCATTTT. Encoded protein: CASSMGQINQPQHF.

This clone is a singleton in its sample. This chain connects TRBV27 to TRBJ2-3; 7 nucleotides align to TRBD2. The ends lost 5 bases at V and 2 bases at J; junction bases unmatched: 10. The CDR3 contains 16 residues. Germline V gene lookup returns CDR1 MNHEY and CDR2 SMNVEV (reference sequence). CDR3 DNA sequence: TGTGCCAGCAGTCCCCTGGGGGGGGGTAACACAGATACGCAGTATTTT. Encoded protein: CASSPLGGGNTDTQYF.

The V gene is TRBV6-5, the J gene TRBJ1-6; 7 positions agree with TRBD1. This CDR3 is 14 amino acids long. V was clipped by 5 bases and J by 12 bases; unmatched bases: 10. Germline V gives CDR1 MNHEY, CDR2 SVGAGI. CDR3 sequence (DNA): TGTGCCAGCAGTCGCGACAGGGCTAGCGGACCCCTCCACTTT. Translated: CASSRDRASGPLHF.

In this sample, this clone turned up once. The chain joins TRBV7-3 to TRBJ2-1, with D unclear. This CDR3 contains 14 residues. Trimming removed 5 bases at V and 2 bases at J, with 10 bases between. Germline CDR1 SGHTA, CDR2 FQGTGA. The CDR3 region is CASSLDVAYNEQFF. CDR3 nucleotide sequence: TGTGCCAGCAGCCTCGACGTCGCCTACAATGAGCAGTTCTTC.

The rearrangement uses TRBV7-2 and TRBJ2-7, with D possibly matching TRBD2 (5 bases). Germline V gene lookup returns CDR1 SGHTA and CDR2 FQGNSA. The V and J ends lost 2 bases and 1 base respectively, with 9 bases between them. This CDR3 comprises 14 residues. For the CDR3, the DNA is TGTGCCAGCAGCTTATCACGGACTTCCTACGAGCAGTACTTC. It encodes CASSLSRTSYEQYF.

The rearrangement uses TRBV4-1 and TRBJ1-3, with no clear D. Trimming removed 1 base from V and 0 bases from J, with 7 bases in between. The CDR3 length is 15 residues. Looked up from germline, CDR1 is MGHRA and CDR2 is YSYEKL. The CDR3 loop is CASSQVYSSGNTIYF. Written as DNA, the CDR3 is TGCGCCAGCAGCCAAGTATATAGCTCTGGAAACACCATATATTTT.

This chain connects TRBV7-2 to TRBJ1-2; D is perhaps TRBD1 (6 bases). The CDR3 sequence is 14 residues long. Per the germline V gene, CDR1 is SGHTA and CDR2 is FQGNSA. V was shortened by 1 base and J by 4 bases, with 10 bases between the two germline ends. The CDR3: CASSLGTGSYGYTF. The CDR3 nucleotides read TGTGCCAGCAGCTTAGGAACAGGGAGCTATGGCTACACCTTC.

This chain uses TRBV6-1 with TRBJ2-3; a weak D match, TRBD2 (6 bases). CDR1 and CDR2 from the germline V gene are MNHNS and SASEGT. The CDR3 is 14 residues long. The germline V and J ends were trimmed by 1 base and 4 bases, with 9 bases remaining between them. The CDR3: CASSEGGGADTQYF. DNA of the CDR3: TGTGCCAGCAGTGAAGGGGGCGGGGCAGATACGCAGTATTTT.

The CDR3 sequence: CASRPPGQANTEAFF. The DNA for the CDR3 is TGTGCCAGCAGGCCCCCGGGACAAGCGAACACTGAAGCTTTCTTT. The V and J genes are TRBV6-5 and TRBJ1-1; D is perhaps TRBD1 (6 bases). Germline CDR1 reads MNHEY; CDR2 reads SVGAGI. The CDR3 has 15 amino acids. Trimming removed 6 bases from V and 1 base from J, with 15 bases in between.

The chain links TRBV5-1 to TRBJ2-1, with a possible D match to TRBD1 (6 bases). With 0 bases removed from V and 7 bases from J, the gap between germline ends came to 11 bases. CDR3 length equals 14 residues. Germline CDR1 reads SGHRS; CDR2 reads YFSETQ. The CDR3 is CASSLGTGYNEQFF. Here the CDR3 DNA reads TGCGCCAGCAGCTTGGGCACAGGGTATAATGAGCAGTTCTTC.

This sequence joins TRBV5-5 and TRBJ1-1, with D possibly matching TRBD1 (5 bases). The CDR3 consists of 16 residues. Trimming removed 2 bases at V and 1 base at J, with 15 bases between. CDR1 and CDR2 from the germline V gene are SGHKS and YYEKEE (reference sequence). The CDR3 DNA reads TGTGCCAGCAGCTTCCACGGGGGAGGGGCGAACACTGAAGCTTTCTTT. Amino acid sequence: CASSFHGGGANTEAFF.

The gene calls are TRBV12-3 or TRBV12-4 and TRBJ2-2, with D perhaps given as TRBD1 or TRBD2 (6 bases each). The germline V and J ends were trimmed by 10 bases and 6 bases, with 15 bases remaining between them. This CDR3 spans 13 amino acids. For the CDR3, the DNA is TGTGCCAATCAAATGGGGGGCGCCGGGGAGCTGTTTTTT. Translating it yields CANQMGGAGELFF.

The CDR3 protein is CASSLEATSGNEQYF. CDR3 DNA: TGTGCCAGCAGCTTAGAGGCGACTAGCGGTAACGAGCAGTACTTC. The J gene is TRBJ2-7, the V gene TRBV7-2; TRBD2 matches at 9 bases. Germline-derived CDR1 and CDR2 are SGHTA and FQGNSA. The CDR3 contains 15 residues. The junction had 6 bases not matched to a gene; V was cut back by 1 base and J by 5 bases.

The gene calls are TRBV5-4 and TRBJ2-3, with a weak D call TRBD2 (6 bases). Per the germline V gene, CDR1 is SGHNT and CDR2 is YYREEE (reference sequence). Trimming removed 2 bases at V and 4 bases at J, with 8 bases between. CDR3 size: 13 residues. The CDR3: CASSLSGPDTQYF. CDR3 DNA sequence: TGTGCCAGCAGCTTAAGCGGGCCAGATACGCAGTATTTT.

This clone appeared a single time. This sequence joins TRBV10-3 and TRBJ1-1; no clear D. Per the germline V gene, CDR1 is ENHRY and CDR2 is SYGVKD. The V and J ends lost 9 bases and 6 bases respectively, with 11 bases between them. This CDR3 region has 11 residues. The CDR3 loop is CAIAEAAEAFF. The CDR3 DNA is TGTGCCATTGCGGAAGCGGCTGAAGCTTTCTTT.

The chain combines TRBV3-1 (or the pseudogene TRBV3-2) with TRBJ2-5; tentatively, D is TRBD1 (6 bases). CDR3 length: 15 amino acids. Trimming left V 5 bases short and J 3 bases short, with 16 bases between. From germline, CDR1 is LGHDT and CDR2 YNNKEL (reference sequence). CDR3 amino acids: CASSFTGFGEETQYF. CDR3 in DNA: TGTGCCAGCAGCTTCACAGGGTTCGGTGAAGAGACCCAGTACTTC.

V and J are TRBV4-2 and TRBJ2-1, with D maybe TRBD2 (6 bases). CDR3 length: 16 residues. CDR1 is LGHNA, CDR2 YNFKEQ, per germline. V was cut by 4 bases and J by 0 bases, with 13 bases left in between. The CDR3 sequence is CASSPPGVLSYNEQFF. The CDR3 DNA reads as TGTGCCAGCAGCCCTCCGGGGGTCCTCTCCTACAATGAGCAGTTCTTC.

The V and J genes are TRBV6-5 and TRBJ2-2; D is uncertain. Trimming removed 5 bases at V and 5 bases at J, with 9 bases between. The CDR3 covers 13 residues. Germline values: CDR1 MNHEY, CDR2 SVGAGI. As DNA, the CDR3 is TGTGCCAGCAGTCGAGCAGGAACCGGGGAGCTGTTTTTT. Its protein product is CASSRAGTGELFF.